This TCR beta chain is from a study of CD8+ T cells in alopecia areata. Study results and caveats: Expanded CD8+ clones among the top 100, as well as scalp clonality, were significantly decreased by tofacitinib.

Once RNA had been extracted, it was reverse transcribed into cDNA to act as the sequencing template. Sequenced by immunoSEQ multiplex PCR; TCRdb stores in-frame clones only, minus some. The sample has 150,000 to 200,000 clones, around three fifths seen once; the top ten hold 12% to 15%. As for this clone: Its target is unknown.

Treatment indicated: oral pan-JAK inhibitor, 5-10 mg twice daily. Trimming cost V 1 base and J 5 bases, with 20 bases left between them. CDR1 is SGHTA, CDR2 FQGNSA, per germline. This CDR3 contains 17 residues. The specimen comprised CD4+ T cells sorted from blood, sampled at week 24, from a patient treated with tofacitinib. The chain couples TRBV7-2 to TRBJ1-2, with TRBD1 as a possible D gene (6 bases). The TCR comes from a human donor with alopecia areata. For the CDR3, the DNA is TGTGCCAGCAGCTTAGTACACACAGGGTATCGTCGTTATGGCTACACCTTC. Translation gives CASSLVHTGYRRYGYTF.